The rows below give T cell receptor beta chains drawn from one sample of a study of T-cell memory formation after mild COVID-19. TCRdb recomputed calls from the 5' RACE reads with MiXCR, one row per CDR3 protein. The table lists hundreds of thousands of distinct CDR3 sequences, about 15% of them singletons, with 20% to 25% in the top ten. The sequencing sample was made of PBMCs or a T cell subset sorted from them (not recorded which). These receptors were collected from a man aged 18-30 years who had mild COVID-19 (a few samples of this study predate the infection). Cell type and time point are not known. Both conserved end residues are part of each CDR3. D genes are given only for firm matches. Expanded clones are given a class, and other clones once, few, many or no size at all.

cdr3_aa	d_call	clone_size	v_call	j_call
CASSGTLGELFF	NA	few	TRBV7-2	TRBJ2-2
CASRGTYGHHYGYTF	NA	few	TRBV6-5	TRBJ1-2
CASSVGVPRLNQPQHF	NA	NA	TRBV6-1	TRBJ1-5
CASKLSGGPHEQFF	TRBD2	few	TRBV12-3/TRBV12-4	TRBJ2-1
CASSLVAGSYNEQFF	TRBD2	many	TRBV5-1	TRBJ2-1
CASSQTGLGTDTQYF	NA	once	TRBV19	TRBJ2-3
CASSQRPGGYTF	NA	few	TRBV4-3	TRBJ1-2
CATSRDVSETQYF	NA	NA	TRBV15	TRBJ2-5
CASSPGASRGDTQYF	NA	few	TRBV7-9	TRBJ2-3
CASSLWRDRGLGSSYNEQFF	TRBD1	NA	TRBV7-3	TRBJ2-1
CASSLGGRQQETQYF	NA	few	TRBV28	TRBJ2-5
CASSTGGGGAFF	NA	few	TRBV5-1	TRBJ1-1
CASSLPTSGRGTGELFF	NA	NA	TRBV5-1	TRBJ2-2
CASSQRARGNTIYF	NA	NA	TRBV4-1	TRBJ1-3
CSAARQGLTETQYF	TRBD1	few	TRBV20-1	TRBJ2-5
CASSVRSSGGALDTQYF	TRBD2	many	TRBV9	TRBJ2-3
CSGAPSNTEAFF	NA	NA	TRBV29-1	TRBJ1-1
CSVEDLNEQFF	NA	few	TRBV29-1	TRBJ2-1
CASSTNPYNEQFF	NA	many	TRBV6-4	TRBJ2-1
CASSSDGFSTDTQYF	NA	NA	TRBV6-6	TRBJ2-3
CASSPGTGLDQPQHF	TRBD1	NA	TRBV4-1	TRBJ1-5
CASSTPGPDAQYF	NA	NA	TRBV7-2	TRBJ2-3
CASSKEMDRRKENIQYF	NA	NA	TRBV21-1	TRBJ2-4
CASSPDGFYEQYF	NA	few	TRBV7-3	TRBJ2-7
CASTAGGTAEQFF	TRBD2	many	TRBV9	TRBJ2-1
CASSETGTGTYNEQFF	NA	few	TRBV5-6	TRBJ2-1
CASSQDGAGRHPDTQYF	NA	NA	TRBV3-1	TRBJ2-3
CAISWGQADNEQFF	TRBD1	NA	TRBV10-3	TRBJ2-1
CASADRGTLSYEQYF	TRBD1	few	TRBV12-3/TRBV12-4	TRBJ2-7
CASRSIGGRVGTEAFF	NA	few	TRBV6-5	TRBJ1-1
CASAHGAGGGNEQFF	TRBD1	NA	TRBV4-1	TRBJ2-1
CASRVGVEELFF	NA	NA	TRBV6-6	TRBJ1-4
CATRSGLGNTGELFF	NA	few	TRBV7-2	TRBJ2-2
CASSLFPEAFF	NA	few	TRBV7-9	TRBJ1-1
CSVRSTDTQYF	NA	NA	TRBV29-1	TRBJ2-3
CAISEPTSGYEQYF	TRBD2	few	TRBV10-3	TRBJ2-7
CASRGFRENTEAFF	NA	few	TRBV5-1	TRBJ1-1
CASSYSRRGYQPQHF	NA	few	TRBV6-6	TRBJ1-5
CASTSGTENTGELFF	TRBD1	NA	TRBV27	TRBJ2-2
CSAGVTGGTGELFF	TRBD1	NA	TRBV20-1	TRBJ2-2